This T cell receptor (beta chain) was documented in a study of metastatic and nonmetastatic thyroid tumors. None of the patients had undergone any treatment ahead of thyroid surgery. This clone was observed at least ten times. Via MiXCR, TCRdb re-called the PCR reads. This table holds around 23,000 clones, about 20% found once. This CDR3 has 12 residues. CDR1 and CDR2 from the germline V gene are DFQATT and SNEGSKA (reference sequence). The V end lost 5 bases, the J end lost 10 bases, and 12 bases lay between the germline ends. Sequenced: blood. This TCR derives from a male donor with papillary thyroid cancer or a benign thyroid nodule (not recorded which). Some clones in this sample may be carry-over from other donors' samples. V and J are TRBV20-1 and TRBJ1-6; perhaps TRBD1 as D (5 bases). The CDR3 nucleotides read TGCAGTGCTCTCGGGGGGGACTCACCCCTCCACTTT. Translation gives CSALGGDSPLHF.